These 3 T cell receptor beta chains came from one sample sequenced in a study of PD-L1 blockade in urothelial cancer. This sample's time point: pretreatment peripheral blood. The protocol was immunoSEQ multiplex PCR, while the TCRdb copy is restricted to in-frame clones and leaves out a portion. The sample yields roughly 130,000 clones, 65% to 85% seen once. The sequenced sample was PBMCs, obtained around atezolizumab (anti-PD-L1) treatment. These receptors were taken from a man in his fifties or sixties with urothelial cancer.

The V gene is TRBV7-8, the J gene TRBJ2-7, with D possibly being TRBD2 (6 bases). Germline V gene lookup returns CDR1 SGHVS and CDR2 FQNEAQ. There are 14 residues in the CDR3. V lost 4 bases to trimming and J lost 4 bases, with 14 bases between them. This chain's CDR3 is CASSSGGGSYEQYF. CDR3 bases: TGTGCCAGCAGCTCCGGCGGAGGGTCGTACGAGCAGTACTTC.

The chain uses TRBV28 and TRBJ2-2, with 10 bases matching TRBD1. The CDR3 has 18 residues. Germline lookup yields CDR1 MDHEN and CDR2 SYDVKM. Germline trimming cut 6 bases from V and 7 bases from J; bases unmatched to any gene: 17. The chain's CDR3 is CASRGNFPGQGRDGELFF. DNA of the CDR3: TGTGCCAGCAGGGGGAATTTTCCGGGACAGGGGAGGGACGGGGAGCTGTTTTTT.

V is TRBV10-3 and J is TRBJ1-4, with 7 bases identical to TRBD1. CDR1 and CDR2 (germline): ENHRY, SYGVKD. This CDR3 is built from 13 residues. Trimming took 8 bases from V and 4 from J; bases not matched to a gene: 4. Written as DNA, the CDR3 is TGTGCCATCGGGGACAGTCTTAATGAAAAACTGTTTTTT. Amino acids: CAIGDSLNEKLFF.